Sequencing of this T cell receptor (beta chain) was carried out in a study of T cell responses to AZD1222 COVID-19 vaccine. Study findings and constraints: CD4 TCRs covered the whole spike, strongest at regions 160-218 and 743-854.

Assay used: immunoSEQ multiplex PCR; TCRdb lists only in-frame clones, some missing. Among tens of thousands of clones, 86% were seen once, and the ten largest hold 6.8%. Deletions cut 5 bases from V and 6 bases from J, with 14 bases between. The germline V gene has CDR1 SEHNR and CDR2 FQNEAQ (reference sequence). The CDR3 covers 13 residues. In regard to this clone: What it recognizes is unknown.

This rearrangement joins TRBV7-9 to TRBJ2-7, with D maybe TRBD1 (5 bases). The origin of this receptor is an adult in good health. The specimen was peripheral blood, collected on day 0 of AZD1222 vaccination. The CDR3: CASSPLGVGEQYF. The CDR3 region has the DNA TGTGCCAGCAGCCCCCTAGGGGTAGGCGAGCAGTACTTC.